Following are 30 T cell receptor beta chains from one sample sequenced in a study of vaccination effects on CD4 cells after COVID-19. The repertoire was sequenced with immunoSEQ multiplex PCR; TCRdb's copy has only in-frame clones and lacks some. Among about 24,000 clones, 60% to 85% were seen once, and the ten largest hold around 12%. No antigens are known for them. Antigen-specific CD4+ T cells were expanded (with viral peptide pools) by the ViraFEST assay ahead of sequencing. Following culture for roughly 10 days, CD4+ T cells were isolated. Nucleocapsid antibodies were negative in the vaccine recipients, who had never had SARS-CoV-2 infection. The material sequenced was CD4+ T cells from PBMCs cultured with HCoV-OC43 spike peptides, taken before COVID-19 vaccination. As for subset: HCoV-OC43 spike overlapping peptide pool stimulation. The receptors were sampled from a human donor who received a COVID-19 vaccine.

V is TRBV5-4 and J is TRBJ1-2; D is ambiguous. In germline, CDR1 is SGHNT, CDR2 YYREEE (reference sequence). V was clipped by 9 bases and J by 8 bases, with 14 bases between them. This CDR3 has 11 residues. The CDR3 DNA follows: TGTGCCACTTCGGCTAAGGAAGGCTACACCTTC. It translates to CATSAKEGYTF.

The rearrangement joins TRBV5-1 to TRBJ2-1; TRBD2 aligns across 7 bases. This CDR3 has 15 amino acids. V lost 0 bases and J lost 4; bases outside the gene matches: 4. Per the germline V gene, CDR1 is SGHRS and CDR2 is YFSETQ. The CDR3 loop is CASSLVSSGYNEQFF. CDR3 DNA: TGCGCCAGCAGCTTGGTGTCTAGCGGATACAATGAGCAGTTCTTC.

The CDR3 sequence is CASSLWQGGTDTQYF. The CDR3 coding sequence is TGCGCCAGCAGCTTGTGGCAGGGTGGAACAGATACGCAGTATTTT. The V call is TRBV5-1, the J call TRBJ2-3; tentative D call: TRBD1 (5 bases). Trimming removed 1 base at V and 3 bases at J, with 12 bases between. Germline-derived CDR1 and CDR2 are SGHRS and YFSETQ. CDR3 length: 15 amino acids.

The CDR3 loop is CASSSKGGYEQYF. The DNA for the CDR3 is TGTGCCAGCAGTTCTAAGGGGGGCTACGAGCAGTACTTC. J is TRBJ2-7 and V is TRBV6-5; D tentatively reads TRBD1 or TRBD2 (6 bases each). Germline CDR1 reads MNHEY; CDR2 reads SVGAGI. This CDR3 region has 13 residues. Trimming removed 4 bases at V and 3 bases at J, with 10 bases between.

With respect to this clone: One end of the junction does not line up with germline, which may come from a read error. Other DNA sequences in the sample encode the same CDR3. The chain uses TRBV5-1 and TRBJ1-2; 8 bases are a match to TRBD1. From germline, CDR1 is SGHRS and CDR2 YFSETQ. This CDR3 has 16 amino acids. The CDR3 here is CASSSSAGGVDYGYTF. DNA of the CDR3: TGCGCCAGCAGCTCAAGCGCAGGGGGCGTAGACTATGGCTATACCTTC.

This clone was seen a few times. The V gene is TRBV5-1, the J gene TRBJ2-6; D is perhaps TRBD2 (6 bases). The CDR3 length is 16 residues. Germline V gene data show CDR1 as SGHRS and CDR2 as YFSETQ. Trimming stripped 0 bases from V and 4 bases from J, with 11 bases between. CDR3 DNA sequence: TGCGCCAGCAGCTTGGTCGGGGGATCCGGGGCCAACGTCCTGACTTTC. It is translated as CASSLVGGSGANVLTF.

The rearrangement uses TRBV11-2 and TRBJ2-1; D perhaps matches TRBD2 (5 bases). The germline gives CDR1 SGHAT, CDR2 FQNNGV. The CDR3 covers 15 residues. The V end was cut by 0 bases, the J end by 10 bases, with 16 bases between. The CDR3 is CASSLERPRALEQFF. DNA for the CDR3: TGTGCCAGCAGCTTAGAGCGTCCGAGGGCCCTCGAGCAGTTCTTC.

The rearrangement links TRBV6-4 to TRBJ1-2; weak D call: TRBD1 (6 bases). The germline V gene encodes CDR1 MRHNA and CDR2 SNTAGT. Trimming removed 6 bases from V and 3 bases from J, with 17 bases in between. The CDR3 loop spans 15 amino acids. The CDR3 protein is CASSLEARGDYGYTF. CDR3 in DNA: TGTGCCAGCAGCCTGGAAGCAAGGGGGGACTATGGCTACACCTTC.

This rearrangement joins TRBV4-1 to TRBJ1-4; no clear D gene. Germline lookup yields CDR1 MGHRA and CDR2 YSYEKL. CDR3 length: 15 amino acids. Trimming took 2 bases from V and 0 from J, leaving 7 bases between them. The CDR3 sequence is CASSQQRSTNEKLFF. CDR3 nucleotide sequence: TGCGCCAGCAGCCAACAGCGTTCAACTAATGAAAAACTGTTTTTT.

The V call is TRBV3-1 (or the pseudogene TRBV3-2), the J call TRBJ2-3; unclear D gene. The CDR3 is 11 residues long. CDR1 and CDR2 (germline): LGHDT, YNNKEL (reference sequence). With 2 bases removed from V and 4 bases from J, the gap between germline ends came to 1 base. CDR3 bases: TGTGCCAGCAGCCAATCAGATACGCAGTATTTT. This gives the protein CASSQSDTQYF.

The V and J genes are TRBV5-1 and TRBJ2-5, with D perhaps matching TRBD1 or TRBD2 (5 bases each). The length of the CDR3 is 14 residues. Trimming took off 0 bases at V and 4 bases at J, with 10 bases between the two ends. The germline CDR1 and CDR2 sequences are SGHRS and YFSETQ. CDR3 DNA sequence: TGCGCCAGCAGCTTGGTGGGGGTAGGAGAGACCCAGTACTTC. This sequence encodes CASSLVGVGETQYF.

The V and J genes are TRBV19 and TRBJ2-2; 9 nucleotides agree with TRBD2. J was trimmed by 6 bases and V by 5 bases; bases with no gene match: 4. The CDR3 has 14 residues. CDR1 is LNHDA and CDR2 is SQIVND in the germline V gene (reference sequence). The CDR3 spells CASSGAGGAGELFF. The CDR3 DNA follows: TGTGCCAGTAGTGGGGCGGGAGGGGCCGGGGAGCTGTTTTTT.

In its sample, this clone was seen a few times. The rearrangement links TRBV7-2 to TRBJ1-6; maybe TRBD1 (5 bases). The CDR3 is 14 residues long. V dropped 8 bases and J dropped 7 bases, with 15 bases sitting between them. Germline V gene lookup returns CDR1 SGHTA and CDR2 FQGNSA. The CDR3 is CASGRRGVNSPLHF. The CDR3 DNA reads TGTGCCAGCGGACGTCGGGGGGTCAATTCACCCCTCCACTTT.

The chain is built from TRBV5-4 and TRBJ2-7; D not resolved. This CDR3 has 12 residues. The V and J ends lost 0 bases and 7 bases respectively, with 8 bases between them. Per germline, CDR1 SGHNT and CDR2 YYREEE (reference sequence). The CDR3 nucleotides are TGTGCCAGCAGCTTGGAAGATTTGGAGCAGTACTTC. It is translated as CASSLEDLEQYF.

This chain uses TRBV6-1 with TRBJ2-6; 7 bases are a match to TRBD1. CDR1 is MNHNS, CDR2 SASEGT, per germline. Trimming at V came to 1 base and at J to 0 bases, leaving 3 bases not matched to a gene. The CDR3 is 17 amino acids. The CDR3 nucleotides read TGTGCCAGCAGTGAAGTGACAGGGCTCTCTGGGGCCAACGTCCTGACTTTC. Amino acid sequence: CASSEVTGLSGANVLTF.

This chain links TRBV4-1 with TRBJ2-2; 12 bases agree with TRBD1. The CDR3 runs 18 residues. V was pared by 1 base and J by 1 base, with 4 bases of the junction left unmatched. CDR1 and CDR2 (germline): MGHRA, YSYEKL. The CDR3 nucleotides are TGCGCCAGCAGCCAAGCCGGGACAGGGGGCTTGAACACCGGGGAGCTGTTTTTT. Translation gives CASSQAGTGGLNTGELFF.

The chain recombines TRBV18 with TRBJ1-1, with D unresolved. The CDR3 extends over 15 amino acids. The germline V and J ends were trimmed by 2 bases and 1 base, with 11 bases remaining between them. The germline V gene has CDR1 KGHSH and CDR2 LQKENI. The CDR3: CASSPNRDWNTEAFF. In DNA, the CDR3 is TGTGCCAGCTCACCAAACCGGGATTGGAACACTGAAGCTTTCTTT.

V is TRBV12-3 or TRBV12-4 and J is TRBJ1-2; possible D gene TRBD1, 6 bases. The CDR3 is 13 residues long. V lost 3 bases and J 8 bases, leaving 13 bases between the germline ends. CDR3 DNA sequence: TGTGCCAGCAGTTTTTCAGTCAGGGGAGGCTACACCTTC. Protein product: CASSFSVRGGYTF.

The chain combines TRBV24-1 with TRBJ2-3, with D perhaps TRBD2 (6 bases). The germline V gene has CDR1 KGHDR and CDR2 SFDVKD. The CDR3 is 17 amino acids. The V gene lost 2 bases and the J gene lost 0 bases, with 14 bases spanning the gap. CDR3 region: CATSDSGLGTSTDTQYF. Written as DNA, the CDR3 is TGTGCCACCAGTGATTCGGGACTGGGGACCAGCACAGATACGCAGTATTTT.

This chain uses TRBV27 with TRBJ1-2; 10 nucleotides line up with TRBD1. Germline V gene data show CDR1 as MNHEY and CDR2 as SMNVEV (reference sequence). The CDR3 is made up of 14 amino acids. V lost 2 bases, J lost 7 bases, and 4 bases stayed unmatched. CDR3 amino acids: CASSLEGQGLGYTF. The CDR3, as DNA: TGTGCCAGCAGTTTAGAGGGACAGGGGCTTGGCTACACCTTC.

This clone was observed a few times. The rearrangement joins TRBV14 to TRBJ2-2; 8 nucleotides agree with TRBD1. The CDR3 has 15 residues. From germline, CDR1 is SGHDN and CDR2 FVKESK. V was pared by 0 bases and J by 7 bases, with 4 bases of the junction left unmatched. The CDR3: CASSQEDREVGELFF. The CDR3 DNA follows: TGTGCCAGCAGCCAAGAGGACAGGGAAGTCGGGGAGCTGTTTTTT.

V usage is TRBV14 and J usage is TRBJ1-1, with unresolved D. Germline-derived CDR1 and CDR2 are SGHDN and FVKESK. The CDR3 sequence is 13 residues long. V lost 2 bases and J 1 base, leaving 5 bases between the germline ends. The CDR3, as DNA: TGTGCCAGCAGCCAACGACGGAACACTGAAGCTTTCTTT. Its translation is CASSQRRNTEAFF.

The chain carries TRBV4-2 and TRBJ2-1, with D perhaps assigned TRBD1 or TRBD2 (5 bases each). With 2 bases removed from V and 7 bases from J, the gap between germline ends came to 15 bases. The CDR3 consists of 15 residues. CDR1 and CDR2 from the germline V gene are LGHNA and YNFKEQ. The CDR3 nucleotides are TGTGCCAGCAGCCAAAATGTGACGGGACCTAATGAGCAGTTCTTC. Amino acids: CASSQNVTGPNEQFF.

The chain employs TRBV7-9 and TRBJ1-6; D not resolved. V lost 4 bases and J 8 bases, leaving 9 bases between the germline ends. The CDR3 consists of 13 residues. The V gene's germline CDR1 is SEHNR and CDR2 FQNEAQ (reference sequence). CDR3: CASSSRTDSPLHF. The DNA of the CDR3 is TGTGCCAGCAGCTCCCGGACGGATTCACCCCTCCACTTT.

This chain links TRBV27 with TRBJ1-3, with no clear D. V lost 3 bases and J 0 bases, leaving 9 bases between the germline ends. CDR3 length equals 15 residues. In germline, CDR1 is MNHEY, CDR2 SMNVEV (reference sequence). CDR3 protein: CASSFGVSSGNTIYF. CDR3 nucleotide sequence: TGTGCCAGCAGTTTCGGCGTAAGCTCTGGAAACACCATATATTTT.

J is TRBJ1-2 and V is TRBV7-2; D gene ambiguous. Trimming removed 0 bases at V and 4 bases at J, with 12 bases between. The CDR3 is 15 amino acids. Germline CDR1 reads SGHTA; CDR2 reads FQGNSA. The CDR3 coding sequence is TGTGCCAGCAGCTTAGCGCTTTCAGAGACCTATGGCTACACCTTC. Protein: CASSLALSETYGYTF.

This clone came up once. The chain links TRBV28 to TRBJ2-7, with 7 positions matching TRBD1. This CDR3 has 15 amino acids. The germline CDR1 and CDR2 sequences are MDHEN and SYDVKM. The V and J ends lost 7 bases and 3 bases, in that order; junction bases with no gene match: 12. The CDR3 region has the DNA TGTGCCAGCATCGACAGGGAAAAAAAACACTACGAGCAGTACTTC. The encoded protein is CASIDREKKHYEQYF.

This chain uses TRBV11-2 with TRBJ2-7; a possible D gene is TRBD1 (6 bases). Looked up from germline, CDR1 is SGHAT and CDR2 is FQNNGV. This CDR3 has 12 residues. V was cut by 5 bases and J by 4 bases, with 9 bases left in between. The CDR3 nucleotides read TGTGCCAGCAGCATACAGGGTTACGAGCAGTACTTC. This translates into CASSIQGYEQYF.

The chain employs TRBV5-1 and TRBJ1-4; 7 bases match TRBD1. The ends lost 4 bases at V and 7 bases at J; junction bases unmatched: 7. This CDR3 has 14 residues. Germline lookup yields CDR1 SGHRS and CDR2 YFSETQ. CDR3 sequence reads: CASSDGTVGEKLFF. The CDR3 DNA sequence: TGCGCCAGCAGCGACGGGACAGTTGGTGAAAAACTGTTTTTT. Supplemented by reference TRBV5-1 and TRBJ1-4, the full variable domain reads KAGVTQTPRYLIKTRGQQVTLSCSPISGHRSVSWYQQTPGQGLQFLFEYFSETQRNKGNFPGRFSGRQFSNSRSEMNVSTLELGDSALYLCASSDGTVGEKLFFGSGTQLSVL.

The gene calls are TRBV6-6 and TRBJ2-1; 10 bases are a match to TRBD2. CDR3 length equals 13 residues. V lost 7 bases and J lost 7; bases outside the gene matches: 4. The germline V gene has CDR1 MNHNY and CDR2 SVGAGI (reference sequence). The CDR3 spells CASKLAGRNEQFF. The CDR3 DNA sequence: TGTGCCAGCAAACTAGCGGGACGGAATGAGCAGTTCTTC.